The next 18 T cell receptor beta chains were all read from a single sample in a study of PD-L1 blockade in urothelial cancer (dated by TCRdb to 2016 to 2017). The library was made by the immunoSEQ multiplex PCR assay. In TCRdb, the immuneACCESS table is reduced to in-frame sequences with V and J assigned. These tables do not hold every clone; where another copy was compared, an unresolved V gene accounts for under half, and the others remain unexplained. Across this sample there are about 56,000 clones, with around 83% seen only once. Under 3.5% of the sample is taken by the ten largest. The specimen was PBMCs, collected around atezolizumab (anti-PD-L1) treatment. These receptors were collected from a man aged 45-60 years with urothelial cancer.

The genes are TRBV9 and TRBJ2-2; no reliable D call. With 7 bases removed from V and 1 base from J, the gap between germline ends came to 17 bases. This CDR3 is built from 16 residues. Germline CDR1 is SGDLS and CDR2 is YYNGEE. The CDR3 loop reads CASSPRSLQNTGELFF. CDR3 coding DNA: TGTGCCAGCTCCCCTAGGTCTCTTCAGAACACCGGGGAGCTGTTTTTT.

This chain links TRBV9 with TRBJ1-3; 7 bases fit TRBD1. The CDR3 covers 15 residues. In germline, CDR1 is SGDLS, CDR2 YYNGEE. J gave up 2 bases and V 2 bases, and 4 bases lay outside the gene matches. The CDR3 loop reads CASSVHTGAGNTIYF. The CDR3 region has the DNA TGTGCCAGCAGCGTTCACACAGGGGCTGGAAACACCATATATTTT.

This chain links TRBV5-8 with TRBJ2-7, with a weak D call TRBD2 (6 bases). V dropped 0 bases and J dropped 2 bases, with 15 bases sitting between them. The CDR3 spans 16 residues. CDR1 is SGHTS and CDR2 is YDEGEE in the germline V gene. The CDR3 reads CASSLVAPGLAYEQYF. Here the CDR3 DNA reads TGTGCCAGCAGCTTGGTGGCCCCGGGACTTGCCTACGAGCAGTACTTC.

The rearrangement joins TRBV7-9 to TRBJ1-5; D possibly corresponds to TRBD1 (6 bases). Germline loops: CDR1 SEHNR, CDR2 FQNEAQ (reference sequence). The CDR3 extends over 15 amino acids. V was cut by 0 bases and J by 5 bases, with 11 bases left in between. The chain's CDR3 is CASSLAAGAYQPQHF. DNA for the CDR3: TGTGCCAGCAGCTTAGCCGCAGGGGCCTATCAGCCCCAGCATTTT.

The rearrangement uses TRBV19 and TRBJ2-5, with a possible D match to TRBD2 (5 bases). Trimming shortened V by 3 bases and J by 2 bases, and 7 bases separated the two germline ends. The CDR3 loop spans 13 amino acids. The germline CDR1 and CDR2 sequences are LNHDA and SQIVND (reference sequence). CDR3 sequence: CASSIGGQETQYF. CDR3 nucleotides: TGTGCCAGTAGTATTGGAGGACAAGAGACCCAGTACTTC. The whole variable domain, remainder taken from reference TRBV19 and TRBJ2-5, is DGGITQSPKYLFRKEGQNVTLSCEQNLNHDAMYWYRQDPGQGLRLIYYSQIVNDFQKGDIAEGYSVSREKKESFPLTVTSAQKNPTAFYLCASSIGGQETQYFGPGTRLLVL.

The chain has TRBV7-9 and TRBJ1-1; TRBD1 matches 9 bases. Germline lookup yields CDR1 SEHNR and CDR2 FQNEAQ (reference sequence). The CDR3 runs 15 residues. V was pared by 5 bases and J by 5 bases, with 9 bases of the junction left unmatched. CDR3 sequence (DNA): TGTGCCAGCAGCGGAACAGGGGGCCGTTGGACTGAAGCTTTCTTT. Protein product: CASSGTGGRWTEAFF. The whole variable domain, remainder taken from reference TRBV7-9 and TRBJ1-1, is DTGVSQNPRHKITKRGQNVTFRCDPISEHNRLYWYRQTLGQGPEFLTYFQNEAQLEKSRLLSDRFSAERPKGSFSTLEIQRTEQGDSAMYLCASSGTGGRWTEAFFGQGTRLTVV.

V gene TRBV15 combines with J gene TRBJ2-7; D is ambiguous. V lost 0 bases, J lost 3 bases, and 12 bases lay in between. There are 15 residues in the CDR3. CDR1 is LNHNV, CDR2 YYDKDF, per germline (reference sequence). CDR3 region: CATSRDPAGSYEQYF. The CDR3 coding sequence is TGTGCCACCAGCAGAGATCCCGCAGGAAGCTACGAGCAGTACTTC. The entire variable domain, with the rest obtained from reference TRBV15 and TRBJ2-7, is as follows: DAMVIQNPRYQVTQFGKPVTLSCSQTLNHNVMYWYQQKSSQAPKLLFHYYDKDFNNEADTPDNFQSRRPNTSFCFLDIRSPGLGDTAMYLCATSRDPAGSYEQYFGPGTRLTVT.

The chain employs TRBV7-9 and TRBJ1-2; D possibly corresponds to TRBD1 (5 bases). The CDR3 contains 14 residues. Per germline, CDR1 SEHNR and CDR2 FQNEAQ (reference sequence). Between the trimmed V and J ends, which lost 5 bases and 4 bases, there was a span of 14 bases. CDR3 amino acids: CASSGGSGGYGYTF. The DNA for the CDR3 is TGTGCCAGCAGCGGCGGATCGGGGGGCTATGGCTACACCTTC.

V usage is TRBV18 and J usage is TRBJ2-7; 10 bases map to TRBD2. This CDR3 has 16 residues. Germline CDR1 is KGHSH and CDR2 is LQKENI. J gave up 0 bases and V 5 bases, and 7 bases lay outside the gene matches. The CDR3 DNA sequence: TGTGCCAGCTCAGCAACAACTAGCGGGATCTCCTACGAGCAGTACTTC. This codes for CASSATTSGISYEQYF.

This clone has a single count. The chain is built from TRBV2 and TRBJ1-5, with TRBD1 matching 7 bases. This CDR3 spans 15 amino acids. Germline V lookup: CDR1 SNHLY, CDR2 FYNNEI. After removal of 5 bases from V and 0 bases from J, the junction contained 4 bases not matched to a gene. For the CDR3, the DNA is TGTGCCAGCAGTTGGGACAGTGGTAGCAATCAGCCCCAGCATTTT. Amino acid sequence: CASSWDSGSNQPQHF.

The chain carries TRBV5-1 and TRBJ2-3, with 9 bases fitting TRBD1. V gave up 4 bases and J gave up 4 bases; unmatched junction bases: 10. The CDR3 consists of 16 residues. The V gene's germline CDR1 is SGHRS and CDR2 YFSETQ. CDR3 bases: TGCGCCAGCAGCCACGCACCGGGACAGGGATCAGATACGCAGTATTTT. Translation: CASSHAPGQGSDTQYF.

The chain links TRBV7-3 to TRBJ2-1; TRBD2 aligns across 7 bases. Trimming took 2 bases from V and 5 from J; bases not matched to a gene: 6. The CDR3 is 15 amino acids. In germline, CDR1 is SGHTA, CDR2 FQGTGA. The CDR3 coding sequence is TGTGCCAGCAGCTTAGGCGGGAGTTTCAACAATGAGCAGTTCTTC. This codes for CASSLGGSFNNEQFF. The complete variable domain, with remaining parts taken from reference TRBV7-3 and TRBJ2-1, reads GAGVSQTPSNKVTEKGKYVELRCDPISGHTALYWYRQSLGQGPEFLIYFQGTGAADDSGLPNDRFFAVRPEGSVSTLKIQRTERGDSAVYLCASSLGGSFNNEQFFGPGTRLTVL.

The V gene is TRBV10-3, the J gene TRBJ1-4, with TRBD1 identical over 7 bases. Losses at the gene ends were 8 bases for V and 6 bases for J; bases not matched to a gene: 3. CDR1 ENHRY and CDR2 SYGVKD come from the germline V gene. The length of the CDR3 is 12 residues. CDR3 bases: TGTGCCATCGGTGGGACAGATGAAAAACTGTTTTTT. Its translation: CAIGGTDEKLFF.

CDR3 amino acids: CASSPQQGLIYGYTF. CDR3 nucleotides: TGTGCCAGCAGTCCCCAACAGGGCCTAATCTATGGCTACACCTTC. V usage is TRBV27 and J usage is TRBJ1-2; a possible D gene is TRBD1 (6 bases). The CDR3 sequence is 15 residues long. Germline CDR1 MNHEY, CDR2 SMNVEV (reference sequence). Trimming left V 5 bases short and J 4 bases short, with 17 bases between.

V usage is TRBV20-1 and J usage is TRBJ1-2, with D uncertain. CDR1 is DFQATT, CDR2 SNEGSKA, per germline (reference sequence). The length of the CDR3 is 11 residues. CDR3 loop: CRPGDPDGYTF. CDR3 DNA: TGCAGGCCCGGGGATCCAGATGGCTACACCTTC.

This chain joins TRBV5-1 and TRBJ2-3; D is possibly TRBD2 (5 bases). Germline lookup yields CDR1 SGHRS and CDR2 YFSETQ. This CDR3 is built from 16 residues. Between the trimmed V and J ends, which lost 4 bases and 2 bases, there was a span of 17 bases. The CDR3 bases are TGCGCCAGCAGCGCCTCTTTGAGCGGACCCACAGATACGCAGTATTTT. Translation gives CASSASLSGPTDTQYF.

This clone has a handful of counts. The rearrangement joins TRBV7-8 to TRBJ1-5, with a weak D call TRBD1 (6 bases). V gave up 0 bases and J gave up 3 bases, with 12 bases separating them. This CDR3 region has 16 residues. Germline-derived CDR1 and CDR2 are SGHVS and FQNEAQ. CDR3 sequence reads: CASSLASGASNQPQHF. CDR3 bases: TGTGCCAGCAGCTTAGCGTCAGGGGCGTCCAATCAGCCCCAGCATTTT.

This chain connects TRBV18 to TRBJ2-1; 13 bases agree with TRBD2. V trimming: 2 bases; J trimming: 6 bases; junction bases outside the gene matches: 10. This CDR3 spans 18 amino acids. CDR1 and CDR2 (germline): KGHSH, LQKENI. Here the CDR3 reads CASSPKGTSGVKGNEQFF. CDR3 DNA sequence: TGTGCCAGCTCACCAAAGGGGACTAGCGGGGTCAAGGGCAATGAGCAGTTCTTC.